Below are 8 T cell receptor beta chains sequenced from a single sample in a study of T cells in Graves' hyperthyroidism and ophthalmopathy. TCR beta CDR3 sequences were amplified from RNA transcripts. When the TCR CDR3 underwent first-round RT-PCR, the HTBI primer set was used. TCRdb redid the calling of the multiplex PCR reads with MiXCR, one entry per CDR3 protein. Of about 560,000 distinct CDR3 sequences detected, around 45% appear once; the ten largest clones hold roughly 8.2%. The specimen was peripheral blood or thyroid tissue (not recorded which). These receptors were collected from a woman younger than 35 with Graves' hyperthyroidism.

This clonotype is a singleton in its sample. A much more abundant neighbour one base away suggests this may be a read error. This chain uses TRBV7-9 with TRBJ1-1; no reliable D call. Germline V gives CDR1 SEHNR, CDR2 FQNEAQ (reference sequence). CDR3 length: 14 residues. V gave up 1 base and J gave up 3 bases, with 9 bases separating them. This chain's CDR3 is CASSLDGWDTEAFF. In nucleotides, the CDR3 is TGTGCCAGCAGCTTAGATGGGTGGGACACTGAAGCTTTCTTT. Full variable domain (remainder filled in from reference TRBV7-9 and TRBJ1-1): DTGVSQNPRHKITKRGQNVTFRCDPISEHNRLYWYRQTLGQGPEFLTYFQNEAQLEKSRLLSDRFSAERPKGSFSTLEIQRTEQGDSAMYLCASSLDGWDTEAFFGQGTRLTVV.

This clonotype was seen only a few times. V gene TRBV19 combines with J gene TRBJ2-7; a weak D match, TRBD2 (6 bases). Germline CDR1 is LNHDA and CDR2 is SQIVND (reference sequence). Trimming shortened V by 1 base and J by 3 bases, and 10 bases separated the two germline ends. CDR3 length equals 14 residues. DNA for the CDR3: TGTGCCAGTAGTATAGTACCAGCGGGCTACGAGCAGTACTTC. It translates to CASSIVPAGYEQYF. The full variable domain, its missing parts supplied by reference TRBV19 and TRBJ2-7, is DGGITQSPKYLFRKEGQNVTLSCEQNLNHDAMYWYRQDPGQGLRLIYYSQIVNDFQKGDIAEGYSVSREKKESFPLTVTSAQKNPTAFYLCASSIVPAGYEQYFGPGTRLTVT.

This clonotype was picked up a small number of times. The genes are TRBV25-1 and TRBJ1-2; D gene ambiguous. The CDR3 sequence is 14 residues long. Germline CDR1 and CDR2: MGHDK and SYGVNS. Trimming stripped 6 bases from V and 3 bases from J, with 14 bases between. CDR3 protein: CASSQETGHYGYTF. CDR3 bases: TGTGCCAGCAGCCAAGAGACGGGCCACTATGGCTACACCTTC.

V gene TRBV10-2 combines with J gene TRBJ1-1, with D uncertain. The CDR3 spans 17 residues. Germline assignment: CDR1 WSHSY and CDR2 SAAADI. V was cut by 0 bases and J by 0 bases, with 14 bases left in between. This chain's CDR3 is CASSESNGVGMNTEAFF. DNA for the CDR3: TGCGCCAGCAGTGAGTCGAACGGGGTGGGCATGAACACTGAAGCTTTCTTT.

This clonotype was found many times. The gene calls are TRBV24-1 and TRBJ1-2; D not certain. Germline CDR1 is KGHDR and CDR2 is SFDVKD. This CDR3 has 12 amino acids. The V gene lost 6 bases and the J gene lost 9 bases, with 13 bases spanning the gap. The CDR3: CATSTGLYRYTF. The CDR3 DNA reads as TGTGCCACCAGTACTGGCTTATATCGCTACACCTTC.

The chain links TRBV10-3 to TRBJ2-7; a weak D match, TRBD2 (6 bases). Between the trimmed V and J ends, which lost 10 bases and 4 bases, there was a span of 29 bases. The CDR3 contains 17 residues. Germline values: CDR1 ENHRY, CDR2 SYGVKD. CDR3 in DNA: TGTGCCAGCAGCTTAGGCAGGGTCGGATCGCTAGCGTACGAGCAGTACTTC. This gives the protein CASSLGRVGSLAYEQYF.

This clonotype was counted only a few times. This chain uses TRBV20-1 with TRBJ1-1, with D tentatively TRBD1 (5 bases). Germline V lookup: CDR1 DFQATT, CDR2 SNEGSKA (reference sequence). Trimming cost V 3 bases and J 3 bases, with 14 bases left between them. The CDR3 length is 14 residues. The CDR3 here is CSASRDSGDTEAFF. The CDR3 DNA reads as TGCAGTGCTAGCCGGGACTCGGGGGACACTGAAGCTTTCTTT.

The DNA of the CDR3 is TGTGCCAGCAGTGCCCGACAGGGGACGAACACCGGGGAGCTGTTTTTT. This translates into CASSARQGTNTGELFF. This sequence joins TRBV14 and TRBJ2-2; 8 nucleotides align to TRBD1. CDR3 length equals 16 residues. Unmatched junction bases numbered 6, after V lost 6 bases and J lost 0 bases. Germline V gene sequence: CDR1 SGHDN, CDR2 FVKESK.